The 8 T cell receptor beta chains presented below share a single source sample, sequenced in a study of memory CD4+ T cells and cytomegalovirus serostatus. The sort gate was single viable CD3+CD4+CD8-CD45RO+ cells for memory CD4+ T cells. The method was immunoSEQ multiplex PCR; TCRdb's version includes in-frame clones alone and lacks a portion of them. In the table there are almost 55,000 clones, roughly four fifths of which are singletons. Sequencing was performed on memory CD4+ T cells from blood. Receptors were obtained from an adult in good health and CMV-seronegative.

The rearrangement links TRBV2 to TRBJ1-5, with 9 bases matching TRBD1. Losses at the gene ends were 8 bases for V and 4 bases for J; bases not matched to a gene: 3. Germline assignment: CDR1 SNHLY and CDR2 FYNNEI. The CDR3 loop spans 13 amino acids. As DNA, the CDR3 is TGTGCCAGCTCGGGGACAGGGAATCAGCCCCAGCATTTT. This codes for CASSGTGNQPQHF.

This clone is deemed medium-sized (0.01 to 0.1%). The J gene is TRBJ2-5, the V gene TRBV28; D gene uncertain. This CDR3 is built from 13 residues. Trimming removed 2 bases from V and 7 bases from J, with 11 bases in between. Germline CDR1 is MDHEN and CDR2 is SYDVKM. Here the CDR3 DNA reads TGTGCCAGCAGTTTAGTTAACCAACGGACCCAGTACTTC. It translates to CASSLVNQRTQYF.

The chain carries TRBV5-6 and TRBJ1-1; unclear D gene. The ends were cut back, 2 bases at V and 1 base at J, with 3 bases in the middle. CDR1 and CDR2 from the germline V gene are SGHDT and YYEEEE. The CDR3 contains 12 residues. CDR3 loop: CASSFSNTEAFF. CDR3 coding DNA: TGTGCCAGCAGCTTTTCGAACACTGAAGCTTTCTTT. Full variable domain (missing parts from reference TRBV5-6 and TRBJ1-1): DAGVTQSPTHLIKTRGQQVTLRCSPKSGHDTVSWYQQALGQGPQFIFQYYEEEERQRGNFPDRFSGHQFPNYSSELNVNALLLGDSALYLCASSFSNTEAFFGQGTRLTVV.

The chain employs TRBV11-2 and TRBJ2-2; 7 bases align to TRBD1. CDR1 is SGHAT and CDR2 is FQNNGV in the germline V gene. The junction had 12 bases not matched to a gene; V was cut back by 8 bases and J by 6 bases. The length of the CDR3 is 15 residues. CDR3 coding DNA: TGTGCCAGCCGATTCACAGGGGATTCGTCCGGGGAGCTGTTTTTT. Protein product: CASRFTGDSSGELFF.

The CDR3 loop reads CASRDPGNGYEQYF. The CDR3 nucleotides read TGTGCCAGCAGGGACCCGGGAAACGGCTACGAGCAGTACTTC. V usage is TRBV6-5 and J usage is TRBJ2-7, with a tentative D call TRBD2 (5 bases). The CDR3 length is 14 residues. Between the trimmed V and J ends, which lost 6 bases and 3 bases, there was a span of 15 bases. Germline CDR1 MNHEY, CDR2 SVGAGI.

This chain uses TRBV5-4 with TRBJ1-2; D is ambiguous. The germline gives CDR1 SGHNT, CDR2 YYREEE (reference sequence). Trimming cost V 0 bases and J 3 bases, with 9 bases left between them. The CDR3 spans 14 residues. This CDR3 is CASSLGKVYYGYTF. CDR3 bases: TGTGCCAGCAGCTTGGGGAAGGTCTACTATGGCTACACCTTC.

The CDR3 bases are TGTGCCACCTTAGCCAGACAGGGGGCATCAGATACGCAGTATTTT. Residues: CATLARQGASDTQYF. This chain uses TRBV25-1 with TRBJ2-3; 10 positions agree with TRBD1. The CDR3 is made up of 15 amino acids. Germline V lookup: CDR1 MGHDK, CDR2 SYGVNS. V shed 10 bases, J shed 4 bases, and the junction held 11 bases outside the gene matches. The variable domain in full, completed from reference TRBV25-1 and TRBJ2-3, reads EADIYQTPRYLVIGTGKKITLECSQTMGHDKMYWYQQDPGMELHLIHYSYGVNSTEKGDLSSESTVSRIRTEHFPLTLESARPSHTSQYLCATLARQGASDTQYFGPGTRLTVL.

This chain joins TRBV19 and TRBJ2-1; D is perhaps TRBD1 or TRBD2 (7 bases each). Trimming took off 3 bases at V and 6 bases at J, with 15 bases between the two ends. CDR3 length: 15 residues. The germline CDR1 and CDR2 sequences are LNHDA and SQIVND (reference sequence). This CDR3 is CASSIFQGGSNEQFF. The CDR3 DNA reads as TGTGCCAGTAGTATCTTCCAGGGGGGGAGCAATGAGCAGTTCTTC.